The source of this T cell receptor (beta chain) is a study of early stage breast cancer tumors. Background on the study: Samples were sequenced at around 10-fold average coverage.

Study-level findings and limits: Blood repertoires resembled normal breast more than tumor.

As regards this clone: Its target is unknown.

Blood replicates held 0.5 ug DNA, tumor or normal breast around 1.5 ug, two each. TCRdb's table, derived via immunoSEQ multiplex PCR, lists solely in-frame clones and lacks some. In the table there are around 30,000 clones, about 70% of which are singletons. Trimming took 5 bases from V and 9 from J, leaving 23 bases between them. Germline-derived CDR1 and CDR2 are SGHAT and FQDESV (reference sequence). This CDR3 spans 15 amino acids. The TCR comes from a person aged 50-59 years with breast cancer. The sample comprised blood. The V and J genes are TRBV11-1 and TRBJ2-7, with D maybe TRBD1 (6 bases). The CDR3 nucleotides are TGTGCCAGCAGCCCTCCGGGACAAGCCTCCTCAGTGCAGTACTTC. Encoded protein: CASSPPGQASSVQYF.